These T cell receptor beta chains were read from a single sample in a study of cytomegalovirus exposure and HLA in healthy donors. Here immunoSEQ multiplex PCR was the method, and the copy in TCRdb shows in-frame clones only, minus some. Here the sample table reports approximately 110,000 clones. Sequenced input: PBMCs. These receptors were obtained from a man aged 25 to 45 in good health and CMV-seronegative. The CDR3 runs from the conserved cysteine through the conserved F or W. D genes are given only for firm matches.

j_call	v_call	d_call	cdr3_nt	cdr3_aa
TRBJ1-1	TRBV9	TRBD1	TGTGCCAGCAGCGGACAGGGGAGCACTGAAGCTTTCTTT	CASSGQGSTEAFF
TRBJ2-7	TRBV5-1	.	TGCGCCAGCAGGGAGGGCTTCCTTTCCTACGAGCAGTACTTC	CASREGFLSYEQYF
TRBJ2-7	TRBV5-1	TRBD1	TGCGCCAGCAGCTTGGGGGACAGGGGGCTTTACGAGCAGTACTTC	CASSLGDRGLYEQYF
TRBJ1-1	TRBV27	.	TGTGCCAGCAGTTTATCCCCCAGCGCCGAAGCTTTCTTT	CASSLSPSAEAFF
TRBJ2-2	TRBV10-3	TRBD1	TGTGCCATCAGTGTGCAGGGGGCGATCACCGGGGAGCTGTTTTTT	CAISVQGAITGELFF
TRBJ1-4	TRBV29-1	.	TGCAGCGTAACCCGGGGAGGTGAAAAACTGTTTTTT	CSVTRGGEKLFF
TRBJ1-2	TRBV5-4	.	TGTGCCAGCAGCTTGGTCAGGGATGGCTACACCTTC	CASSLVRDGYTF
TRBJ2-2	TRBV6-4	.	TGTGCCAGCAGTGACTCACCGGACAGGAACACCGGGGAGCTGTTTTTT	CASSDSPDRNTGELFF
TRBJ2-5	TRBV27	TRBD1	TGTGCCAGCAGTTTAGGGACAGCCCCAGAGACCCAGTACTTC	CASSLGTAPETQYF
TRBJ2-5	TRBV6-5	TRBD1	TGTGCCAGCAGTTACTCAGTCAGGGGGCAAGAGACCCAGTACTTC	CASSYSVRGQETQYF
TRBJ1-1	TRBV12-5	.	TGTGCTAGTGGTTTGATGGGGGCTGGCACTGAAGCTTTCTTT	CASGLMGAGTEAFF
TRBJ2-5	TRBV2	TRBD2	TGTGCCAGCAGTGGACTAGCGGGGGACCAAGAGACCCAGTACTTC	CASSGLAGDQETQYF
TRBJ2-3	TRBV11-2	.	TGTGCCAGCAGCTTGGCCTGGCAATTCACAGATACGCAGTATTTT	CASSLAWQFTDTQYF
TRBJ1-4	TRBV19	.	TGTGCCACCCTAGAACTAGGAGCAACTAATGAAAAACTGTTTTTT	CATLELGATNEKLFF
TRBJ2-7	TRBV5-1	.	TGCGCCAGCAGCTTGGATCGGGTAACCTACGAGCAGTACTTC	CASSLDRVTYEQYF
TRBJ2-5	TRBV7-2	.	TGTGCCAGCAGCCCCCAGGGTAGCCGGCGGGAGACCCAGTACTTC	CASSPQGSRRETQYF
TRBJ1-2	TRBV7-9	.	TGTGCCAGCAGCTTAGCCGGGGGGCAAGGCTACACCTTC	CASSLAGGQGYTF
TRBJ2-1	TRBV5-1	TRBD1	TGCGCCAGCAGCACCGGGACAGGGTCCGCCAATGAGCAGTTCTTC	CASSTGTGSANEQFF
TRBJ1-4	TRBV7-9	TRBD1	TGTGCCAGCAGTTACGGACAGGGGGGGGATGAAAAACTGTTTTTT	CASSYGQGGDEKLFF
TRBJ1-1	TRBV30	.	TGTGCCTGGAGCCCCCCGTTCCAGGACATGAACACTGAAGCTTTCTTT	CAWSPPFQDMNTEAFF
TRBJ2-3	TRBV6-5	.	TGTGCCAGCAGTTACGGCCAAGTCACAGATACGCAGTATTTT	CASSYGQVTDTQYF
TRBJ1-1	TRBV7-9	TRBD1	TGTGCCAGCAGTCCCGGACAGGGCGGTTACACTGAAGCTTTCTTT	CASSPGQGGYTEAFF
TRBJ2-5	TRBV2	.	TGTGCCAGCAGTGACGGGGGTGCAGAGACCCAGTACTTC	CASSDGGAETQYF
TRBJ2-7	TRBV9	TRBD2	TGTGCCAGCAGCCCCCCTAAGGGCGGGGGAGACTACGAGCAGTACTTC	CASSPPKGGGDYEQYF
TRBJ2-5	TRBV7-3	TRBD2	TGTGCCAGCAGCTTAGGTGCTTCTAGCGGGGTCGGAGAGACCCAGTACTTC	CASSLGASSGVGETQYF
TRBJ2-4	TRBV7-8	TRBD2	TGTGCCAGCAGCTTGGTGCGGGGGGGATCCTCCAAAAACATTCAGTACTTC	CASSLVRGGSSKNIQYF
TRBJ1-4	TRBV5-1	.	TGCGCCACCGGTGTGGGGGGGCCGGGTGAAAAACTGTTTTTT	CATGVGGPGEKLFF
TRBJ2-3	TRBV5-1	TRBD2	TGCGCCAGCAGCTTGGTCCTAGCGGGGGCCGCGGATACGCAGTATTTT	CASSLVLAGAADTQYF
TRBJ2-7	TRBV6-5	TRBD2	TGTGCCAGCAGTTACTCGGGGACTACCTACGAGCAGTACTTC	CASSYSGTTYEQYF
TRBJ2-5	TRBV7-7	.	TGTGCCAGCAGCTACCGGGACACGGTAGAGACCCAGTACTTC	CASSYRDTVETQYF
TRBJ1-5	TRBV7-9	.	TGTGCCAGCAGCTTACAGTGGAGCAATCAGCCCCAGCATTTT	CASSLQWSNQPQHF
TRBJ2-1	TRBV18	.	TGTGCCAGCTCACTCCCTGGGAGCTCCTACAATGAGCAGTTCTTC	CASSLPGSSYNEQFF
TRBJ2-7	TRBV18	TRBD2	TGTGCCAGCTCACCACCGGGGAGGGAGCAGCAGTACTTC	CASSPPGREQQYF
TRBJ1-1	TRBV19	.	TGTGCCAGTGGGGCGCGGGGGACTGAAGCTTTCTTT	CASGARGTEAFF
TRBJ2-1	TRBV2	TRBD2	TGTGCCAGCAACCCGAGGGCGGGGGGGCTCAATGAGCAGTTCTTC	CASNPRAGGLNEQFF
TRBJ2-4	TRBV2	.	TGTGCCAGCAGTGACAGGGACATTCAGTACTTC	CASSDRDIQYF
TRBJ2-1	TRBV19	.	TGTGCCAGTAGCCCGGCGCGAGGGGGTGATCACTATGAGCAGTTCTTC	CASSPARGGDHYEQFF
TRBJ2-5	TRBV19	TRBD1	TGTGCCAGTAGTATAGGGACAGGGGGCGCTTCGGAAGAGACCCAGTACTTC	CASSIGTGGASEETQYF
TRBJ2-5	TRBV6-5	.	TGTGCCAGCAGTTCGTCCCCTCGGGAGACCCAGTACTTC	CASSSSPRETQYF
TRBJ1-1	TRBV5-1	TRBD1	TGCGCCAGCAGCTTGGAGCCGGGACAGGGGAAGGGCACTGAAGCTTTCTTT	CASSLEPGQGKGTEAFF